This T cell receptor (beta chain) was documented in a study of CD8 T cells in Susac syndrome (dated by TCRdb to between 2018 and 2021). Regarding the complete study: Repertoire sequencing was used to test whether CD8+ T cell activation and differentiation in Susac syndrome was antigen driven. Clonality of the CD8+ T cell repertoire was compared between more than 10 healthy donors, about 14 Susac syndrome patients and under 16 multiple sclerosis patients. Study-wide conclusions, independent of this receptor: The study acknowledged that relatively few individuals were included in the TCR sequencing and HLA analysis.

CDR1 and CDR2, per the germline V gene, are LGHNA and YSLEER. Germline trimming amounts to 1 base on V and 2 bases on J, with 4 as the count of junction bases outside the gene matches. Counted from cysteine to phenylalanine, this CDR3 has 15 amino acids. Only the CDR3 portion is preserved as DNA: 45 bases, with reading frame beginning at the first base. To note about this clonotype: Its antigen remains undetermined. It has no much larger one-base neighbor in the sample; base qualities were not kept.

RNA was extracted using the RNeasy kit, and about 0.45 to 1 ug of the RNA was reverse transcribed with random hexamers. The immunoSEQ multiplex PCR assay, covering 54 Vbeta and 13 Jbeta segments, was used to amplify TCR beta CDR3 regions. PCR amplification bias was corrected by using a synthetic template baseline for primer optimization and computational correction. Concerning the study's data processing: Reads were assigned to V, D and J genes according to IMGT and analyzed in immunoSEQ Analyzer, with only productive sequences retained. To calculate clonality, Shannon entropy was normalized by log2 of the number of productive unique sequences and then subtracted from one. For each patient and control, public and private clones were evaluated within the 100 most prevalent clones. Susac-specific clones were defined as absent from healthy and MS cohorts, 850 to 1,300 published viral clones and other ImmuneACCESS disease sequences. Using fastp at Q25 and MiXCR, TCRdb reprocessed the public reads and kept productive beta chains. Each entry is one CDR3 protein sequence, shown with its most common DNA and genes. These V and J calls derive from TCRdb rather than the authors' analysis. In this sample the table shows hundreds of thousands of distinct CDR3 sequences, over 75% of which occur a single time. The biggest ten clones account for 0.21% of the sample.

Peripheral blood CD8+ and CD4+ T cells from healthy donors, Susac syndrome patients and multiple sclerosis patients were profiled by high-throughput TCR beta sequencing. Treatment-naive patients with stable or active relapsing-remitting disease fulfilling revised McDonald criteria were used as multiple sclerosis controls. Bulk CD8+ and CD4+ T cells were purified by magnetic negative isolation, while CD8+ TEMRA cells were enriched using FACS. Blood was collected in EDTA tubes and processed within 24 hours, with PBMCs isolated through density gradient centrifugation. PBMCs intended for TCR sequencing were cryopreserved in liquid nitrogen and thawed later in a water bath at 37 degrees C. The sorted or isolated CD4+, CD8+ and CD8+ TEMRA cells had a purity of 90% or higher.

Input material: CD8+ T cells from PBMCs. The clonotype was recovered from a human donor with multiple sclerosis. The chain couples TRBV4-3 to TRBJ2-5; 7 bases in between match TRBD2. The CDR3 protein sequence reads: CASSQGWGGQETQYF. The DNA sequence is given as TGCGCCAGCAGCCAAGGATGGGGGGGACAAGAGACCCAGTACTTC.